The 15 T cell receptor beta chains presented below share a single source sample, sequenced in a study of T cells in Graves' hyperthyroidism and ophthalmopathy. RNA transcripts were the template for amplifying TCR beta CDR3 regions. Researchers ran a first-round RT-PCR on the TCR CDR3 using the HTBI primer set. Each CDR3 protein gets one entry after TCRdb re-called the multiplex PCR reads with MiXCR. The data hold roughly 700,000 distinct CDR3 sequences, with approximately 15% observed a single time. The sequenced sample was blood. The receptors originated from a woman in her late teens or twenties with Graves' hyperthyroidism.

This clonotype was counted a few times. The rearrangement joins TRBV7-8 to TRBJ2-1; 13 nucleotides align to TRBD2. V was clipped by 5 bases and J by 1 base; unmatched bases: 8. This CDR3 is built from 18 residues. The germline CDR1 and CDR2 sequences are SGHVS and FQNEAQ. DNA of the CDR3: TGTGCCAGCAGCCATCGGACTAGCGGGAGTGTTTCCTACAATGAGCAGTTCTTC. Its translation is CASSHRTSGSVSYNEQFF.

This clonotype was observed at least ten times. This chain connects TRBV12-3 or TRBV12-4 to TRBJ1-1, with TRBD1 identical over 11 bases. The CDR3 extends over 16 amino acids. V lost 6 bases, J lost 2 bases, and 8 bases stayed unmatched. The chain's CDR3 is CASSGGQGALNTEAFF. The CDR3, as DNA: TGTGCCAGCAGCGGCGGACAGGGGGCACTAAACACTGAAGCTTTCTTT.

The chain couples TRBV4-3 to TRBJ2-3; D ambiguous. The germline gives CDR1 LGHNA, CDR2 YSLEER. The V end lost 2 bases, the J end lost 2 bases, and 11 bases lay between the germline ends. The CDR3 is made up of 15 amino acids. CDR3 sequence: CASSQFGSVTDTQYF. DNA of the CDR3: TGCGCCAGCAGCCAATTCGGGTCAGTCACAGATACGCAGTATTTT.

The rearrangement uses TRBV7-2 and TRBJ2-7; 12 bases align to TRBD2. The CDR3 extends over 18 amino acids. Trimming cost V 5 bases and J 4 bases; bases outside gene matches: 15. Germline V gene sequence: CDR1 SGHTA, CDR2 FQGNSA. In nucleotides, the CDR3 is TGTGCCAGCAGCCCCCGACTAGCGGGAGCCACTGGGAATTACGAGCAGTACTTC. It codes for CASSPRLAGATGNYEQYF.

The chain combines TRBV7-2 with TRBJ1-2; 9 bases align to TRBD1. This CDR3 has 15 residues. With 4 bases clipped from V and 4 bases from J, the junction kept 7 bases outside the gene matches. Looked up from germline, CDR1 is SGHTA and CDR2 is FQGNSA. The CDR3 reads CASSSPGQGSYGYTF. Here the CDR3 DNA reads TGTGCCAGCAGCTCCCCAGGACAGGGGAGCTATGGCTACACCTTC.

V and J are TRBV6-2 or TRBV6-3 and TRBJ1-5, with TRBD1 as a possible D gene (6 bases). V was pared by 8 bases and J by 5 bases, with 16 bases between. This CDR3 is 14 amino acids long. Germline CDR1 MNHEY, CDR2 SVGEGT. CDR3 sequence: CASRPNRADQPQHF. The DNA for the CDR3 is TGTGCCAGCCGTCCGAACAGGGCCGATCAGCCCCAGCATTTT.

This clonotype was seen many times. The chain is built from TRBV20-1 and TRBJ2-4, with 7 bases lining up with TRBD2. Germline V gene data show CDR1 as DFQATT and CDR2 as SNEGSKA (reference sequence). This CDR3 spans 13 amino acids. Losses at the gene ends were 6 bases for V and 7 bases for J; bases not matched to a gene: 9. DNA for the CDR3: TGCAGTGCCGGACGGACCGGGGGGAACATTCAGTACTTC. Protein product: CSAGRTGGNIQYF.

This clonotype has ten or more counts. J is TRBJ1-2 and V is TRBV11-2; perhaps TRBD1 as D (5 bases). The germline V gene encodes CDR1 SGHAT and CDR2 FQNNGV. The CDR3 spans 12 residues. Deletions cut 0 bases from V and 10 bases from J, with 9 bases between. The CDR3 DNA is TGTGCCAGCAGCTTAGAGGGGGTCGACTACACCTTC. The encoded protein is CASSLEGVDYTF.

This clonotype was seen many times. V usage is TRBV18 and J usage is TRBJ2-7; TRBD1 agrees at 8 bases. The CDR3 runs to 14 residues. CDR1 and CDR2 from the germline V gene are KGHSH and LQKENI. Trimming cost V 4 bases and J 2 bases; bases outside gene matches: 4. In DNA form, the CDR3 reads TGTGCCAGCTCACGGGGACAGGACCCCTACGAGCAGTACTTC. As protein: CASSRGQDPYEQYF.

This clonotype was counted ten times or more. V usage is TRBV24-1 and J usage is TRBJ2-7; 12 bases are a match to TRBD2. With 9 bases clipped from V and 3 bases from J, the junction kept 2 bases outside the gene matches. Germline-derived CDR1 and CDR2 are KGHDR and SFDVKD. This CDR3 region has 13 residues. The CDR3 bases are TGTGCCACCGGGACTAGCGGGTACTACGAGCAGTACTTC. This translates into CATGTSGYYEQYF.

Many counts were recorded for this clonotype. The gene calls are TRBV7-2 and TRBJ2-7; 7 bases match TRBD2. Germline loops: CDR1 SGHTA, CDR2 FQGNSA. With V trimmed by 3 bases and J by 4 bases, 3 bases remained unmatched. The CDR3 is 13 amino acids. The CDR3, as DNA: TGTGCCAGCAGCTTCTCTAGCGGATACGAGCAGTACTTC. Protein sequence: CASSFSSGYEQYF. Complete variable domain (other parts from reference TRBV7-2 and TRBJ2-7): GAGVSQSPSNKVTEKGKDVELRCDPISGHTALYWYRQSLGQGLEFLIYFQGNSAPDKSGLPSDRFSAERTGGSVSTLTIQRTQQEDSAVYLCASSFSSGYEQYFGPGTRLTVT.

V gene TRBV18 combines with J gene TRBJ2-5, with 9 bases matching TRBD2. V shed 0 bases and J 1 base; nucleotides not matched to a gene: 0. Germline loops: CDR1 KGHSH, CDR2 LQKENI. The CDR3 sequence is 15 residues long. CDR3 DNA: TGTGCCAGCTCACCACCGGGACTAGCCCAAGAGACCCAGTACTTC. Its protein is CASSPPGLAQETQYF.

The V gene is TRBV11-1, the J gene TRBJ2-6; 12 nucleotides agree with TRBD2. The CDR3 is 19 amino acids. V shed 2 bases, J shed 1 base, and the junction held 6 bases outside the gene matches. Germline V gene sequence: CDR1 SGHAT, CDR2 FQDESV (reference sequence). The CDR3, as DNA: TGTGCCAGCAGCTTAAAGCCGACTAGCGGGAGTTCTGGGGCCAACGTCCTGACTTTC. This encodes CASSLKPTSGSSGANVLTF.

This clonotype was counted ten times or more. This chain connects TRBV30 to TRBJ1-2, with TRBD1 identical over 10 bases. Germline CDR1 is GTSNPN and CDR2 is SVGIG (reference sequence). This CDR3 is built from 13 residues. V gave up 3 bases and J gave up 8 bases; unmatched junction bases: 6. Here the CDR3 reads CAWRTGTGAGYTF. CDR3 bases: TGTGCCTGGAGGACCGGGACAGGGGCAGGCTACACCTTC.

V and J are TRBV19 and TRBJ2-3; D is unclear. The germline V gene encodes CDR1 LNHDA and CDR2 SQIVND (reference sequence). V was trimmed by 6 bases and J by 1 base, leaving 14 bases between them. This CDR3 has 15 amino acids. In DNA form, the CDR3 reads TGTGCCAGTAGGGTTGGGCCGCTAGGCACAGATACGCAGTATTTT. Its translation: CASRVGPLGTDTQYF.